Below, 4 T cell receptor beta chains from the same sample are listed, as sequenced in a study of identical twins. TCRdb independently ran MiXCR on the 5' RACE reads; one entry per CDR3 protein. The table lists roughly 1,500,000 distinct CDR3 sequences, about 31% of them singletons. Specimen: cord blood. The receptors were sampled from a newborn girl in good health.

V gene TRBV5-1 combines with J gene TRBJ2-7; 7 bases match TRBD1. Germline values: CDR1 SGHRS, CDR2 YFSETQ. Unmatched junction bases numbered 6, after V lost 4 bases and J lost 2 bases. The CDR3 totals 14 residues. CDR3 region: CASSVATGPYEQYF. The CDR3 bases are TGCGCCAGCAGCGTGGCGACAGGGCCCTACGAGCAGTACTTC.

This clonotype was observed a handful of times. This chain uses TRBV7-9 with TRBJ2-7; a weak D match, TRBD1 (5 bases). This CDR3 spans 15 amino acids. Trimming left V 3 bases short and J 1 base short, with 13 bases between. Per germline, CDR1 SEHNR and CDR2 FQNEAQ (reference sequence). The DNA of the CDR3 is TGTGCCAGCAGCTTGAGGACACCTTCGTCCTACGAGCAGTACTTC. Translated: CASSLRTPSSYEQYF.

This clonotype was recorded a few times. V is TRBV11-2 and J is TRBJ2-5; D gene unclear. The CDR3 is made up of 14 amino acids. Germline lookup yields CDR1 SGHAT and CDR2 FQNNGV. V was pared by 5 bases and J by 11 bases, with 21 bases between. DNA of the CDR3: TGTGCCAGCAGCCTGACGCGACCGGTGTTTGAGCAGTACTTC. Amino acids: CASSLTRPVFEQYF.

The rearrangement links TRBV28 to TRBJ2-1; 10 bases align to TRBD1. V shed 6 bases, J shed 6 bases, and the junction held 11 bases outside the gene matches. The CDR3 consists of 16 residues. CDR1 MDHEN and CDR2 SYDVKM come from the germline V gene. CDR3: CASSPGQGRGFNEQFF. The CDR3 DNA follows: TGTGCCAGCAGCCCGGGACAGGGGAGAGGGTTCAATGAGCAGTTCTTC.